These 31 T cell receptor beta chains came from one sample sequenced in a study of read filtering for tumor transcriptome and immune sequencing. Molecular barcoded adaptors covering alpha/delta and beta/gamma chains were used on approximately 400 ng RNA. TCRdb recomputed calls from the reads with MiXCR, one row per CDR3 protein. The sample lists about 35,000 distinct CDR3 sequences, over 11% occurring once. Sequencing was performed on a population of CD138-negative cells sorted from bone marrow. The receptors originated from a donor at least 40 years old with multiple myeloma.

Turning to this clonotype: This is likely a read error, given that the CDR3 carries no conserved phenylalanine or tryptophan at its end. V usage is TRBV20-1 and J usage is TRBJ2-1; D remains unclear. The CDR3 consists of 12 residues. The V gene lost 6 bases and the J gene lost 3 bases, with 9 bases spanning the gap. The germline V gene encodes CDR1 DFQATT and CDR2 SNEGSKA (reference sequence). CDR3 nucleotides: TGCAGTGCCCTAGGCCTCTACAATGAGCAGTTCCTC. Translating it yields CSALGLYNEQFL.

This clonotype was recorded at least ten times. The V gene is TRBV6-6, the J gene TRBJ2-7, with D possibly being TRBD2 (5 bases). Per germline, CDR1 MNHNY and CDR2 SVGAGI (reference sequence). This CDR3 is 16 amino acids long. Trimming removed 2 bases at V and 0 bases at J, with 14 bases between. For the CDR3, the DNA is TGTGCCAGCAGTTACAATTTCGGGGAAAGCTCCTACGAGCAGTACTTC. This sequence encodes CASSYNFGESSYEQYF.

Regarding this clonotype: An end of the junction differs from the germline gene, which may be a read error. V gene TRBV7-6 combines with J gene TRBJ1-4; no firm D call. The CDR3 sequence is 14 residues long. Germline-derived CDR1 and CDR2 are SGHVS and FNYEAQ. In DNA form, the CDR3 reads TGTGCCAGCAGCTTAGCAGGGCCTTATGAGAAACTGTTTTTT. This gives the protein CASSLAGPYEKLFF.

Notes on this clonotype: A much larger clone lies one base from this, so it may be a read error. The V and J genes are TRBV28 and TRBJ2-7, with TRBD1 identical over 9 bases. Germline V lookup: CDR1 MDHEN, CDR2 SYDVKM. The CDR3 contains 15 residues. With 4 bases clipped from V and 4 bases from J, the junction kept 8 bases outside the gene matches. The CDR3: CASSSPGDRAYEQYF. The CDR3 DNA sequence: TGTGCCAGCAGTTCTCCCGGGGACAGGGCTTACGAGCAGTACTTC.

This clonotype was recorded at least ten times. The CDR3 DNA reads as TGTGCCAGCCGATGGGCAGATACGCAGTATTTT. This gives the protein CASRWADTQYF. The rearrangement links TRBV6-5 to TRBJ2-3; D is ambiguous. V was clipped by 8 bases and J by 4 bases, with 7 bases between them. CDR1 and CDR2 from the germline V gene are MNHEY and SVGAGI. The CDR3 totals 11 residues.

This clonotype was observed many times. This CDR3 reads CASSRDSPTYEQYF. DNA for the CDR3: TGTGCCAGCAGCCGGGATTCCCCCACCTACGAGCAGTACTTC. The chain has TRBV3-1 and TRBJ2-7, with D unresolved. This CDR3 has 14 residues. Germline assignment: CDR1 LGHDT and CDR2 YNNKEL (reference sequence). V lost 4 bases to trimming and J lost 2 bases, with 12 bases between them.

This clonotype was picked up many times. The rearrangement links TRBV7-9 to TRBJ1-3; the D is unclear. This CDR3 is built from 14 residues. Trimming left V 0 bases short and J 4 bases short, with 7 bases between. Germline loops: CDR1 SEHNR, CDR2 FQNEAQ (reference sequence). For the CDR3, the DNA is TGTGCCAGCAGCTTAGCGCTGGACGGAAACACCATATATTTT. This gives the protein CASSLALDGNTIYF.

This clonotype is medium-sized within its sample. The chain uses TRBV29-1 and TRBJ2-1, with 7 bases identical to TRBD2. V gave up 1 base and J gave up 4 bases; unmatched junction bases: 10. The CDR3 has 16 amino acids. Germline lookup yields CDR1 SQVTM and CDR2 ANQGSEA. The CDR3 protein is CSVEVWREITYNEQFF. Written as DNA, the CDR3 is TGCAGCGTTGAAGTATGGCGGGAGATTACTTACAATGAGCAGTTCTTC.

This clonotype was found many times. This may come from a read error, since a much larger clone is one base off. This chain links TRBV2 with TRBJ1-2; D is unresolved. CDR3 length equals 15 residues. Germline-derived CDR1 and CDR2 are SNHLY and FYNNEI. V shed 1 base and J shed 4 bases, with 13 bases lying between them. The CDR3 region has the DNA TGTGCCAGCAGTGAAGTCAATTGGCGGAGCTATGGCTACACCTTC. Its protein product is CASSEVNWRSYGYTF. Full variable domain (outside the CDR3, taken from reference TRBV2 and TRBJ1-2): EPEVTQTPSHQVTQMGQEVILRCVPISNHLYFYWYRQILGQKVEFLVSFYNNEISEKSEIFDDQFSVERPDGSNFTLKIRSTKLEDSAMYFCASSEVNWRSYGYTFGSGTRLTVV.

In its sample, this clonotype was seen many times. The CDR3 reads CASSERGSGNTIYF. The CDR3 DNA reads as TGCGCCAGCAGCGAAAGGGGATCTGGAAACACCATATATTTT. The gene calls are TRBV5-1 and TRBJ1-3; tentatively, D is TRBD1 (5 bases). CDR3 length: 14 residues. Germline CDR1 and CDR2: SGHRS and YFSETQ. Trimming removed 4 bases at V and 1 base at J, with 9 bases between.

This clonotype was observed a few times. The genes are TRBV7-9 and TRBJ2-6; D gene uncertain. Germline V CDR1 and CDR2: SEHNR, FQNEAQ (reference sequence). The CDR3 is 17 residues long. The germline V and J ends were trimmed by 5 bases and 4 bases, with 18 bases remaining between them. Written as DNA, the CDR3 is TGTGCCAGCAGCCTCCAACCCGTGGGGATGGGGGCCAACGTCCTGACTTTC. Protein sequence: CASSLQPVGMGANVLTF.

Points on this clonotype: A much larger clone lies one base from this, so it may be a read error. This chain uses TRBV11-3 with TRBJ1-1; no clear D gene. CDR1 is SGHNT, CDR2 YENEEA, per germline. This CDR3 is built from 15 residues. The CDR3 DNA is TGTGCCGGCAGCTTAGTCGGTGGGATGAACACTGAAGCTTTCTTT. Amino acids: CAGSLVGGMNTEAFF.

This clonotype was counted many times. The CDR3 nucleotides are TGCGCCAGCAGCGGACTCCTACAGGGTGAAAACTACGAGCAGTACTTC. It yields the protein CASSGLLQGENYEQYF. The rearrangement joins TRBV5-1 to TRBJ2-7, with D possibly TRBD1 on 6 matching bases. The germline CDR1 and CDR2 sequences are SGHRS and YFSETQ. This CDR3 has 16 amino acids. V was pared by 4 bases and J by 3 bases, with 20 bases between.

This clonotype was seen repeatedly, ten times or more. The chain links TRBV28 to TRBJ1-5, with TRBD1 matching 7 bases. Germline-derived CDR1 and CDR2 are MDHEN and SYDVKM. This CDR3 spans 15 amino acids. Trimming took 6 bases from V and 4 from J; bases not matched to a gene: 9. This CDR3 reads CASRGSGTANQPQHF. The DNA for the CDR3 is TGTGCCAGCAGGGGGTCCGGGACAGCAAATCAGCCCCAGCATTTT.

This clonotype appeared many times. The gene calls are TRBV20-1 and TRBJ2-7; no clear D gene. Trimming stripped 2 bases from V and 6 bases from J, with 8 bases between. The CDR3 runs to 11 residues. CDR1 is DFQATT, CDR2 SNEGSKA, per germline (reference sequence). The CDR3 coding sequence is TGCAGTGCTAGACTATTACTCGAGCAGTACTTC. Its protein product is CSARLLLEQYF.

On this clonotype: At one boundary the junction diverges from the germline segment, which might be a read error. V usage is TRBV7-9 and J usage is TRBJ1-1, with TRBD1 identical over 10 bases. The CDR3 length is 16 residues. CDR1 and CDR2 (germline): SEHNR, FQNEAQ (reference sequence). CDR3 DNA: TGTGCCGGCAGCCATAGCGACAGGGGGCGATGCACTGAAGCTTTCTTT. Its translation is CAGSHSDRGRCTEAFF.

This clonotype was observed a single time. One junction end does not reproduce the germline sequence, and a read error may be involved. The chain uses TRBV28 and TRBJ2-7, with TRBD2 identical over 14 bases. CDR3 length: 15 amino acids. Germline CDR1 MDHEN, CDR2 SYDVKM. The CDR3 loop is CVSSRLGLAGVGQYF. The CDR3 bases are TGTGTCAGCAGTCGCTTGGGACTAGCGGGAGTCGGGCAGTACTTC.

This clonotype was seen ten or more times. The DNA for the CDR3 is TGCGCCAGCAGCCGAGAGCGGGAGACGACAGATACGCAGTATTTT. Translating gives CASSRERETTDTQYF. This chain uses TRBV4-1 with TRBJ2-3; 8 bases map to TRBD2. Germline V gene sequence: CDR1 MGHRA, CDR2 YSYEKL. Trimming took 4 bases from V and 3 from J; bases not matched to a gene: 6. The CDR3 has 15 amino acids.

In this sample, this clonotype turned up many times. The chain employs TRBV4-2 and TRBJ2-1; 7 nucleotides align to TRBD2. The germline V gene encodes CDR1 LGHNA and CDR2 YNFKEQ. This CDR3 comprises 14 residues. The V gene end was trimmed by 4 bases and the J gene end by 8 bases; junction bases not matched to a gene: 8. CDR3 nucleotides: TGTGCCAGCAGCCGCGGGGCCCGGGGGGATGAGCAGTTCTTC. Translating it yields CASSRGARGDEQFF.

This clonotype was detected many times. The V and J genes are TRBV4-2 and TRBJ2-2; D possibly uses TRBD1 or TRBD2 (5 bases each). This CDR3 comprises 16 residues. Between the trimmed V and J ends, which lost 0 bases and 9 bases, there was a span of 17 bases. Germline CDR1 LGHNA, CDR2 YNFKEQ. The CDR3 spells CASSQESGSRSWELFF. CDR3 coding DNA: TGTGCCAGCAGCCAAGAATCAGGGAGTCGTAGTTGGGAGCTGTTTTTT.

The rearrangement joins TRBV6-2 or TRBV6-3 to TRBJ1-6; 7 bases map to TRBD1. Germline lookup yields CDR1 MNHEY and CDR2 SVGEGT. The CDR3 is made up of 17 amino acids. Losses at the gene ends were 6 bases for V and 0 bases for J; bases not matched to a gene: 8. DNA of the CDR3: TGTGCCAGCAGGGAGGGGGACAGAAGCTCCTATAATTCACCCCTCCACTTT. The encoded protein is CASREGDRSSYNSPLHF.

With regard to this clonotype: This sequence may be a read error, since a much larger clone differs from it by one base. The missing conserved phenylalanine or tryptophan at the end of this CDR3 makes a read error likely. The chain employs TRBV28 and TRBJ1-5, with D unclear. Trimming took off 6 bases at V and 0 bases at J, with 12 bases between the two ends. In germline, CDR1 is MDHEN, CDR2 SYDVKM. The length of the CDR3 is 15 residues. For the CDR3, the DNA is TGTGCCAGCAGGCGGCCAGGAGTTAGCAATCAGCCCCAGCATTCT. Its protein is CASRRPGVSNQPQHS.

This clonotype was picked up a small number of times. This chain connects TRBV11-2 to TRBJ2-1; TRBD1 matches 7 bases. From germline, CDR1 is SGHAT and CDR2 FQNNGV. This CDR3 is 14 amino acids long. V gave up 1 base and J gave up 10 bases; unmatched junction bases: 7. CDR3 sequence reads: CASSLAIQGDEQFF. The CDR3 nucleotides are TGTGCCAGCAGCTTAGCTATCCAGGGGGACGAGCAGTTCTTC.

In this sample, this clonotype turned up many times. The chain uses TRBV7-9 and TRBJ1-4; TRBD1 matches 7 bases. The length of the CDR3 is 15 residues. Germline V gene sequence: CDR1 SEHNR, CDR2 FQNEAQ (reference sequence). Unmatched junction bases numbered 5, after V lost 3 bases and J lost 4 bases. Here the CDR3 DNA reads TGTGCCAGCAGCTTGGGGACAGTCCTTAATGAAAAACTGTTTTTT. Translation gives CASSLGTVLNEKLFF.

This clonotype was found many times. The V and J genes are TRBV7-8 and TRBJ2-5; tentative D call: TRBD1 (6 bases). Trimming took 1 base from V and 4 from J, leaving 10 bases between them. Germline CDR1 reads SGHVS; CDR2 reads FQNEAQ. This CDR3 spans 14 amino acids. The CDR3 here is CASSLVTRGETQYF. The CDR3 DNA reads TGTGCCAGCAGCTTAGTGACCAGGGGAGAGACCCAGTACTTC.

This clonotype was counted between two and nine times. Just one base apart from a much larger clone, this may be a read error. The genes are TRBV30 and TRBJ1-5; D is possibly TRBD1 (5 bases). The CDR3 spans 14 residues. Germline CDR1 and CDR2: GTSNPN and SVGIG (reference sequence). For the CDR3, the DNA is TGTGCCTGGAGTGTTTCCAGGGTGGATCAGCCCCGGCATTTT. Its protein is CAWSVSRVDQPRHF.

This clonotype has a count of ten or more. The genes are TRBV18 and TRBJ2-3, with D uncertain. The CDR3 extends over 13 amino acids. Germline CDR1 and CDR2: KGHSH and LQKENI. The V and J ends lost 3 bases and 1 base respectively, with 5 bases between them. CDR3 sequence (DNA): TGTGCCAGCTCACCTAGTGGCACAGATACGCAGTATTTT. Translation gives CASSPSGTDTQYF.

Relative to its sample, this clonotype is medium-sized. The V call is TRBV20-1, the J call TRBJ2-1; 7 bases align to TRBD2. This CDR3 is 15 amino acids long. V dropped 6 bases and J dropped 9; count of bases not matched to a gene: 17. CDR1 is DFQATT and CDR2 is SNEGSKA in the germline V gene (reference sequence). Here the CDR3 reads CSASRAGEYWFEQFF. CDR3 nucleotides: TGCAGTGCCTCCCGGGCGGGAGAATACTGGTTTGAGCAGTTCTTC.

The table lists this clonotype with many counts. The chain employs TRBV28 and TRBJ2-5, with D perhaps matching TRBD1 (6 bases). This CDR3 region has 16 residues. The germline V and J ends were trimmed by 4 bases and 4 bases, with 19 bases remaining between them. Germline-derived CDR1 and CDR2 are MDHEN and SYDVKM. CDR3 DNA sequence: TGTGCCAGCAGTTCCTTATGGCAGGGGATTGGAGAGACCCAGTACTTC. Residues: CASSSLWQGIGETQYF.

This clonotype appeared many times. The DNA of the CDR3 is TGTGCCAGCAGTCGCGGACAGGGGGATGTTCCTAGCACAGATACGCAGTATTTT. Translating it yields CASSRGQGDVPSTDTQYF. The chain carries TRBV6-2 or TRBV6-3 and TRBJ2-3; 10 bases map to TRBD1. The CDR3 runs 18 residues. CDR1 is MNHEY and CDR2 is SVGEGT in the germline V gene. The J segment lost 0 bases and the V segment lost 5 bases, leaving 11 bases of the junction unmatched.

Ten or more counts support this clonotype. V gene TRBV7-9 combines with J gene TRBJ2-1, with 11 positions matching TRBD2. There are 14 residues in the CDR3. V was clipped by 6 bases and J by 8 bases; unmatched bases: 6. Germline V gene data show CDR1 as SEHNR and CDR2 as FQNEAQ (reference sequence). The CDR3 loop reads CASRVFSGRDEQFF. CDR3 DNA sequence: TGTGCCAGCAGGGTTTTTAGCGGGAGGGATGAGCAGTTCTTC. Filled out from reference TRBV7-9 and TRBJ2-1, the complete variable domain reads DTGVSQNPRHKITKRGQNVTFRCDPISEHNRLYWYRQTLGQGPEFLTYFQNEAQLEKSRLLSDRFSAERPKGSFSTLEIQRTEQGDSAMYLCASRVFSGRDEQFFGPGTRLTVL.